The present T cell receptor (beta chain) was sequenced within a study of PD-1 blockade in classical Hodgkin lymphoma. The time point was: cycle 4 day 1 (C4D1), after less than 7 weeks of nivolumab. Every patient experienced relapse after autologous stem cell transplantation, and brentuximab vedotin exposure varied. TCRdb's table, derived via immunoSEQ multiplex PCR, lists solely in-frame clones and lacks some. The sample has 50,000 or so clones; around 90% are singletons. This clone was detected only once. The CDR3 loop spans 14 amino acids. The V gene end was trimmed by 4 bases and the J gene end by 8 bases; junction bases not matched to a gene: 10. From germline, CDR1 is SGHNT and CDR2 YYREEE (reference sequence).

This receptor was identified in a human donor with classical Hodgkin lymphoma. V gene TRBV5-4 combines with J gene TRBJ1-2; 8 bases fit TRBD1. The input for sequencing was peripheral blood mononuclear cells (PBMCs), taken before the fourth cycle of nivolumab. The CDR3 is CASSLDRARGGYTF. CDR3 in DNA: TGTGCCAGCAGCCTGGACAGGGCCCGAGGGGGCTACACCTTC.